This T cell receptor beta chain was observed in a study of T cell clonality in common variable immunodeficiency. Findings and limits, study-wide: TCRbeta clonality was increased in CVID versus healthy controls.

The CDR3 covers 14 residues. V shed 5 bases and J shed 4 bases, with 12 bases lying between them. The germline V gene has CDR1 LNHDA and CDR2 SQIVND (reference sequence). Note on this clone: Its antigen is undetermined. The missing CDR3 end, 3 residues past where the read stops, is filled in from the germline J gene.

Control and CVID samples contributed equal amounts of genomic DNA. Profiling relied on immunoSEQ multiplex PCR, and the TCRdb table lists in-frame clones only, not all of them. The sample shows 55,000 or so clones, no singletons; the ten largest hold about 5.7%. Material for sequencing was peripheral blood mononuclear cells. This sequence was found in a person aged 18-69 years in good health. V usage is TRBV19 and J usage is TRBJ1-3; a weak D match, TRBD1 (6 bases). The CDR3 loop is CASSRGGPGNTIYF. CDR3 DNA (partial): TGTGCCAGTAGTCGCGGGGGGCCCGGAAACACC.